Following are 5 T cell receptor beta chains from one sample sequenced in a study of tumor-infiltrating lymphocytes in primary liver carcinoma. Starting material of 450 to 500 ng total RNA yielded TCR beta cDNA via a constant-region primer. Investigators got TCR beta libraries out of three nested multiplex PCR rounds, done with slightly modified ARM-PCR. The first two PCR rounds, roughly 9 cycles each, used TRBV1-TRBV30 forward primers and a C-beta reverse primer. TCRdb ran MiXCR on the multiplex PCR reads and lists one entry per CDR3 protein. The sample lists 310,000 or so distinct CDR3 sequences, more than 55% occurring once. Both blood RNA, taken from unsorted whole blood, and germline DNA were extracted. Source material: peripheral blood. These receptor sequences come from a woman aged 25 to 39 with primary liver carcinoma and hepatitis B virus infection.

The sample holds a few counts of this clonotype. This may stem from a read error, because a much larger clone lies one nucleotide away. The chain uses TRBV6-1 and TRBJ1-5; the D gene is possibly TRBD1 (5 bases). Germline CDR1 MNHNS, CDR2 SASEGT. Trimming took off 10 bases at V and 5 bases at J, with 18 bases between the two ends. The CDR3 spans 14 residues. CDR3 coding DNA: TGTGCCAACAATACCAGGGCCACCGATCAGCCCCAGCATTTT. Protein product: CANNTRATDQPQHF.

The CDR3 DNA is TGTGCCAGCAGTGGAACTGATACTCAGCCCCAGCATTTT. Amino acids: CASSGTDTQPQHF. The chain joins TRBV25-1 to TRBJ1-5; D is uncertain. V shed 4 bases and J shed 6 bases, with 10 bases lying between them. There are 13 residues in the CDR3. Germline V gives CDR1 MGHDK, CDR2 SYGVNS. The variable domain in full, completed from reference TRBV25-1 and TRBJ1-5, reads EADIYQTPRYLVIGTGKKITLECSQTMGHDKMYWYQQDPGMELHLIHYSYGVNSTEKGDLSSESTVSRIRTEHFPLTLESARPSHTSQYLCASSGTDTQPQHFGDGTRLSIL.

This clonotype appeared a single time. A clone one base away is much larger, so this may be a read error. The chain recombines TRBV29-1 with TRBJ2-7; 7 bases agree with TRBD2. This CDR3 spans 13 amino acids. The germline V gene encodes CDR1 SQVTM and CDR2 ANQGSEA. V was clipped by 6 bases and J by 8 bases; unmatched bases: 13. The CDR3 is CSVAGTTRYKQYF. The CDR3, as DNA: TGCAGCGTCGCCGGGACTACGCGGTACAAGCAGTACTTC.

The CDR3 here is CASHGPSGSTDTQYF. In nucleotides, the CDR3 is TGTGCCAGCCATGGGCCTAGCGGGAGCACAGATACGCAGTATTTT. V is TRBV28 and J is TRBJ2-3; TRBD2 matches at 8 bases. V gave up 8 bases and J gave up 0 bases; unmatched junction bases: 7. From germline, CDR1 is MDHEN and CDR2 SYDVKM. This CDR3 has 15 residues.

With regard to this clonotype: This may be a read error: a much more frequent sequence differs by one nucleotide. In nucleotides, the CDR3 is TGTGCCAGTAGCGCCCGCGGGCCGAGCTCCTACAATGAGCAGTTCTTC. Protein: CASSARGPSSYNEQFF. The chain is built from TRBV6-5 and TRBJ2-1, with D possibly TRBD2 on 5 matching bases. The CDR3 has 16 amino acids. V shed 9 bases and J shed 0 bases, with 18 bases lying between them. Per the germline V gene, CDR1 is MNHEY and CDR2 is SVGAGI.